Listed here are 30 T cell receptor beta chains from one sample, sequenced in a study of CD8+CD57+ T cells in acquired aplastic anemia. TCR beta VDJ combinations and CDR3 sequences were profiled from genomic DNA. TCRdb fed the reads into MiXCR, producing one record per CDR3 protein. Here the sample spans 150,000 to 200,000 distinct CDR3 sequences, about 64% being singletons. The specimen was sorted CD4+, CD8+, or CD8+CD57+ T cells (not recorded which) from PBMCs. These TCRs come from a human donor in good health.

V usage is TRBV29-1 and J usage is TRBJ1-1, with a possible D match to TRBD1 (6 bases). Germline V gene sequence: CDR1 SQVTM, CDR2 ANQGSEA. This CDR3 contains 11 residues. Trimming shortened V by 6 bases and J by 8 bases, and 13 bases separated the two germline ends. The CDR3 sequence: CSVKEDREAFF. The CDR3 DNA is TGCAGCGTCAAAGAGGACAGAGAAGCTTTCTTT. The full variable domain, completed using reference TRBV29-1 and TRBJ1-1, is SAVISQKPSRDICQRGTSLTIQCQVDSQVTMMFWYRQQPGQSLTLIATANQGSEATYESGFVIDKFPISRPNLTFSTLTVSNMSPEDSSIYLCSVKEDREAFFGQGTRLTVV.

To note about this clonotype: A junction end diverges from the germline sequence, so it may reflect a read error. The chain couples TRBV9 to TRBJ2-1, with 8 bases aligning to TRBD2. The germline V gene has CDR1 SGDLS and CDR2 YYNGEE. This CDR3 contains 16 residues. The CDR3 nucleotides read TGTGCCTGCAGCGACCGGACTAGCAAGGTCAGAAATGAGCAGTTCTTC. Amino acids: CACSDRTSKVRNEQFF.

The rearrangement joins TRBV15 to TRBJ1-2, with unresolved D. The CDR3 length is 14 residues. V was pared by 4 bases and J by 0 bases, with 9 bases between. Germline lookup yields CDR1 LNHNV and CDR2 YYDKDF (reference sequence). CDR3 DNA sequence: TGTGCCACCAGCAAGGTTGCAGCTAACTATGGCTACACCTTC. It encodes CATSKVAANYGYTF.

Regarding this clonotype: A single base separates this from a much larger clone, so it may be a read error. V gene TRBV5-5 combines with J gene TRBJ2-1; TRBD2 might be the D (6 bases). Germline V gene sequence: CDR1 SGHKS, CDR2 YYEKEE (reference sequence). The CDR3 runs to 16 residues. CDR3 sequence reads: CASSFLGGRLGNEQCF. The CDR3 DNA reads TGTGCCAGCAGCTTCCTTGGTGGGAGGCTGGGGAATGAGCAGTGCTTC. Complete variable domain (other parts from reference TRBV5-5 and TRBJ2-1): DAGVTQSPTHLIKTRGQQVTLRCSPISGHKSVSWYQQVLGQGPQFIFQYYEKEERGRGNFPDRFSARQFPNYSSELNVNALLLGDSALYLCASSFLGGRLGNEQCFGPGTRLTVL.

In its sample, this clonotype was seen a few times. The chain joins TRBV5-8 to TRBJ2-7; perhaps D is TRBD1 or TRBD2 (5 bases each). With 2 bases removed from V and 7 bases from J, the gap between germline ends came to 10 bases. Germline V lookup: CDR1 SGHTS, CDR2 YDEGEE. The CDR3 extends over 12 amino acids. This CDR3 reads CASSLRGEEQYF. Here the CDR3 DNA reads TGTGCCAGCAGCTTAAGAGGGGAAGAGCAGTACTTC.

This clonotype appeared a few times. The J gene is TRBJ1-6, the V gene TRBV7-9; a possible D gene is TRBD1 (5 bases). The CDR3 has 19 amino acids. Germline lookup yields CDR1 SEHNR and CDR2 FQNEAQ (reference sequence). Trimming took 5 bases from V and 4 from J, leaving 24 bases between them. This chain's CDR3 is CASSPLAGGTASYNSPLHF. CDR3 sequence (DNA): TGTGCCAGCAGCCCTCTCGCGGGGGGAACAGCCAGTTATAATTCACCCCTCCACTTT.

Points on this clonotype: The junction departs from the called germline gene at one end, perhaps through a read error. This chain joins TRBV7-2 and TRBJ2-7; 8 nucleotides agree with TRBD1. Germline lookup yields CDR1 SGHTA and CDR2 FQGNSA. The CDR3 is 14 residues long. DNA of the CDR3: TGTGCCAACAGCTCGACAGGGGTTAACTACGAGCAGTACTTC. It specifies CANSSTGVNYEQYF.

This clonotype came up a few times. A much larger clone differs by one base, so this may be a read error. The conserved closing phenylalanine or tryptophan is absent in this CDR3, likely reflecting a read error. V and J are TRBV13 and TRBJ2-7; possibly TRBD1 for D (7 bases). Germline CDR1 PRHDT, CDR2 FYEKMQ (reference sequence). There are 15 residues in the CDR3. Trimming shortened V by 5 bases and J by 5 bases, and 19 bases separated the two germline ends. The CDR3 DNA reads as TGTGCCAGCAGCCGGAGGGCAGGGGGTTTCCACGAGCAGTACCTC. Its translation: CASSRRAGGFHEQYL.

This chain connects TRBV25-1 to TRBJ2-1, with unresolved D. Trimming pared 1 base from V and 2 bases from J, leaving 6 bases between. This CDR3 is built from 14 residues. Germline-derived CDR1 and CDR2 are MGHDK and SYGVNS. The CDR3 DNA sequence: TGTGCCAGCAGTGAATGGGCACCCTACAATGAGCAGTTCTTC. Translation: CASSEWAPYNEQFF. The full variable domain, completed using reference TRBV25-1 and TRBJ2-1, is EADIYQTPRYLVIGTGKKITLECSQTMGHDKMYWYQQDPGMELHLIHYSYGVNSTEKGDLSSESTVSRIRTEHFPLTLESARPSHTSQYLCASSEWAPYNEQFFGPGTRLTVL.

This chain joins TRBV19 and TRBJ1-5; no definite D call. The CDR3 consists of 13 residues. With 3 bases removed from V and 9 bases from J, the gap between germline ends came to 12 bases. Germline CDR1 reads LNHDA; CDR2 reads SQIVND (reference sequence). For the CDR3, the DNA is TGTGCCAGTAGTATTACTCTCAGCGGGCCCCAGCATTTT. It yields the protein CASSITLSGPQHF.

The chain joins TRBV10-3 to TRBJ1-1, with TRBD1 matching 7 bases. The CDR3 has 14 residues. V lost 6 bases, J lost 1 base, and 5 bases stayed unmatched. Germline V gene sequence: CDR1 ENHRY, CDR2 SYGVKD. In nucleotides, the CDR3 is TGTGCCATCAGAGAGGGACAGCGGAACACTGAAGCTTTCTTT. Its translation is CAIREGQRNTEAFF.

This clonotype has at least ten counts. The chain combines TRBV6-2 or TRBV6-3 with TRBJ2-7; no reliable D call. The CDR3 contains 16 residues. The germline CDR1 and CDR2 sequences are MNHEY and SVGEGT. V dropped 6 bases and J dropped 0 bases, with 18 bases sitting between them. The CDR3 nucleotides are TGTGCCAGCAGCGCTAGGACCCGACTCCTCTCCTACGAGCAGTACTTC. The encoded protein is CASSARTRLLSYEQYF.

The chain carries TRBV20-1 and TRBJ2-3, with D unresolved. Germline assignment: CDR1 DFQATT and CDR2 SNEGSKA (reference sequence). V shed 1 base and J shed 6 bases, with 5 bases lying between them. CDR3 length: 11 residues. CDR3 protein: CSARVGDTQYF. CDR3 sequence (DNA): TGCAGTGCTAGAGTGGGCGATACGCAGTATTTT.

The chain links TRBV12-3 or TRBV12-4 to TRBJ1-1; no reliable D call. V lost 3 bases, J lost 2 bases, and 7 bases lay in between. This CDR3 comprises 13 residues. CDR3 in amino acids: CASSFYGNTEAFF. For the CDR3, the DNA is TGTGCCAGCAGTTTTTACGGAAACACTGAAGCTTTCTTT.

The rearrangement links TRBV29-1 to TRBJ2-1; 11 bases align to TRBD2. Judging by the DNA end, TRBJ2-7 fits better; the J call may be wrong. CDR1 SQVTM and CDR2 ANQGSEA come from the germline V gene. The CDR3 loop spans 15 amino acids. For the CDR3, the DNA is TGCAGCGTTGTTGGAACTAGCGGGGGCCTCAATGAGCAGTACTTC. Protein product: CSVVGTSGGLNEQYF.

The table lists this clonotype with a few counts. The chain links TRBV20-1 to TRBJ2-1, with D possibly TRBD2 on 5 matching bases. This CDR3 has 19 amino acids. CDR1 is DFQATT, CDR2 SNEGSKA, per germline (reference sequence). With 2 bases removed from V and 8 bases from J, the gap between germline ends came to 31 bases. The CDR3 loop is CSARRDRPVYTAGGYEQFF. In nucleotides, the CDR3 is TGCAGTGCTAGACGGGATAGACCCGTTTACACGGCCGGAGGTTATGAGCAGTTCTTC.

This clonotype has ten or more counts. The V call is TRBV19, the J call TRBJ2-1, with D unresolved. Germline values: CDR1 LNHDA, CDR2 SQIVND (reference sequence). With 1 base removed from V and 6 bases from J, the gap between germline ends came to 10 bases. The CDR3 is 14 amino acids. The CDR3 nucleotides are TGTGCCAGTAGTATAGCACCAGCGAGCAATGAGCAGTTCTTC. It specifies CASSIAPASNEQFF.

The V and J genes are TRBV19 and TRBJ1-1; possible D gene TRBD1, 5 bases. This CDR3 is built from 15 residues. The V gene lost 3 bases and the J gene lost 0 bases, with 11 bases spanning the gap. The germline gives CDR1 LNHDA, CDR2 SQIVND (reference sequence). Written as DNA, the CDR3 is TGTGCCAGTAGTATGAGAGGACACTTGAACACTGAAGCTTTCTTT. Translated: CASSMRGHLNTEAFF.

Details on this clonotype: Lacking the conserved final phenylalanine or tryptophan, this CDR3 likely reflects a read error. Because the CDR3's place on the DNA is in doubt, the DNA is left out and the CDR3 is given as listed by TCRdb. The gene calls are TRBV20-1 and TRBJ1-1. Germline values: CDR1 DFQATT, CDR2 SNEGSKA (reference sequence). The CDR3 comprises 11 residues, both ends counted. CDR3: CSARDLRRGGS.

The V call is TRBV20-1, the J call TRBJ2-7; 7 bases line up with TRBD2. Germline-derived CDR1 and CDR2 are DFQATT and SNEGSKA (reference sequence). The CDR3 runs 15 residues. J lost 2 bases, V lost 5 bases, and 12 bases had no gene match. The CDR3 sequence is CSAGLASGGAYEQYF. The CDR3 DNA reads TGCAGTGCTGGCCTGGCTAGCGGAGGGGCCTACGAGCAGTACTTC.

The rearrangement uses TRBV19 and TRBJ2-7, with 7 nucleotides matching TRBD2. Germline V lookup: CDR1 LNHDA, CDR2 SQIVND (reference sequence). The length of the CDR3 is 15 residues. After removal of 7 bases from V and 7 bases from J, the junction contained 16 bases not matched to a gene. CDR3 nucleotide sequence: TGTGCCAGTAATCCAGATGCGCTAGCGGTCCAGGAGCAGTACTTC. It specifies CASNPDALAVQEQYF.

J is TRBJ2-7 and V is TRBV7-2; tentatively, D is TRBD1 (5 bases). Between the trimmed V and J ends, which lost 5 bases and 3 bases, there was a span of 8 bases. This CDR3 contains 12 residues. Germline V CDR1 and CDR2: SGHTA, FQGNSA. The CDR3 protein is CASSRQIYEQYF. The CDR3 coding sequence is TGTGCCAGCAGCCGACAGATCTACGAGCAGTACTTC. The complete variable domain, with remaining parts taken from reference TRBV7-2 and TRBJ2-7, reads GAGVSQSPSNKVTEKGKDVELRCDPISGHTALYWYRQSLGQGLEFLIYFQGNSAPDKSGLPSDRFSAERTGGSVSTLTIQRTQQEDSAVYLCASSRQIYEQYFGPGTRLTVT.

This chain links TRBV15 with TRBJ2-7, with 9 bases fitting TRBD1. The CDR3 totals 15 residues. The V and J ends lost 2 bases and 1 base, in that order; junction bases with no gene match: 3. CDR1 is LNHNV, CDR2 YYDKDF, per germline (reference sequence). The CDR3 protein is CATSRPGQGSYEQYF. The CDR3 DNA sequence: TGTGCCACCAGCAGACCGGGACAGGGTTCCTACGAGCAGTACTTC.

The rearrangement links TRBV7-9 to TRBJ1-5, with 9 positions matching TRBD1. CDR3 size: 14 residues. CDR1 SEHNR and CDR2 FQNEAQ come from the germline V gene (reference sequence). V was clipped by 5 bases and J by 6 bases; unmatched bases: 5. The CDR3 sequence is CASSLTGGAQPQHF. Here the CDR3 DNA reads TGTGCCAGCAGCCTGACAGGGGGAGCTCAGCCCCAGCATTTT.

This clonotype was seen a few times. The J gene is TRBJ1-3, the V gene TRBV6-4, with D unresolved. The CDR3 is 13 amino acids. Germline V CDR1 and CDR2: MRHNA, SNTAGT. The V gene lost 3 bases and the J gene lost 2 bases, with 5 bases spanning the gap. The CDR3: CASSDPPGNTIYF. CDR3 DNA sequence: TGTGCCAGCAGTGATCCCCCTGGAAACACCATATATTTT.

This chain uses TRBV5-1 with TRBJ2-7, with 10 nucleotides matching TRBD1. V was pared by 2 bases and J by 2 bases, with 13 bases of the junction left unmatched. The germline CDR1 and CDR2 sequences are SGHRS and YFSETQ. The CDR3 is 18 residues long. The CDR3 nucleotides are TGCGCCAGCAGCTTAATAGGTGGGGGGGACAGGGGTACCTACGAGCAGTACTTC. Residues: CASSLIGGGDRGTYEQYF.

The gene calls are TRBV7-2 and TRBJ1-1; no reliable D call. Germline V CDR1 and CDR2: SGHTA, FQGNSA. V gave up 1 base and J gave up 3 bases, with 9 bases separating them. This CDR3 spans 14 amino acids. CDR3: CASSLGGSDTEAFF. The CDR3 DNA reads TGTGCCAGCAGCTTAGGAGGGTCGGACACTGAAGCTTTCTTT.

The V and J genes are TRBV6-4 and TRBJ2-1; D remains ambiguous. The V end was cut by 3 bases, the J end by 4 bases, with 7 bases between. CDR3 length: 13 amino acids. Germline values: CDR1 MRHNA, CDR2 SNTAGT. The CDR3 bases are TGTGCCAGCAGTGATGGTCTGTACAATGAGCAGTTCTTC. Protein product: CASSDGLYNEQFF.

V gene TRBV25-1 combines with J gene TRBJ1-2; 7 positions agree with TRBD1. The germline V gene has CDR1 MGHDK and CDR2 SYGVNS. There are 14 residues in the CDR3. V lost 3 bases, J lost 6 bases, and 7 bases stayed unmatched. CDR3 in amino acids: CASSDPGTEDGYTF. The CDR3 DNA reads TGTGCCAGCAGTGACCCTGGGACAGAGGATGGCTACACCTTC.

Details on this clonotype: One end of the junction is discordant with germline, which a read error may explain. V and J are TRBV7-9 and TRBJ1-5, with 8 bases matching TRBD1. CDR1 is SEHNR and CDR2 is FQNEAQ in the germline V gene (reference sequence). The CDR3 has 15 residues. The chain's CDR3 is CASSTRGLSNQPRHF. Here the CDR3 DNA reads TGTGCCAGCAGCACCAGGGGGCTTAGCAATCAGCCCCGGCATTTT.